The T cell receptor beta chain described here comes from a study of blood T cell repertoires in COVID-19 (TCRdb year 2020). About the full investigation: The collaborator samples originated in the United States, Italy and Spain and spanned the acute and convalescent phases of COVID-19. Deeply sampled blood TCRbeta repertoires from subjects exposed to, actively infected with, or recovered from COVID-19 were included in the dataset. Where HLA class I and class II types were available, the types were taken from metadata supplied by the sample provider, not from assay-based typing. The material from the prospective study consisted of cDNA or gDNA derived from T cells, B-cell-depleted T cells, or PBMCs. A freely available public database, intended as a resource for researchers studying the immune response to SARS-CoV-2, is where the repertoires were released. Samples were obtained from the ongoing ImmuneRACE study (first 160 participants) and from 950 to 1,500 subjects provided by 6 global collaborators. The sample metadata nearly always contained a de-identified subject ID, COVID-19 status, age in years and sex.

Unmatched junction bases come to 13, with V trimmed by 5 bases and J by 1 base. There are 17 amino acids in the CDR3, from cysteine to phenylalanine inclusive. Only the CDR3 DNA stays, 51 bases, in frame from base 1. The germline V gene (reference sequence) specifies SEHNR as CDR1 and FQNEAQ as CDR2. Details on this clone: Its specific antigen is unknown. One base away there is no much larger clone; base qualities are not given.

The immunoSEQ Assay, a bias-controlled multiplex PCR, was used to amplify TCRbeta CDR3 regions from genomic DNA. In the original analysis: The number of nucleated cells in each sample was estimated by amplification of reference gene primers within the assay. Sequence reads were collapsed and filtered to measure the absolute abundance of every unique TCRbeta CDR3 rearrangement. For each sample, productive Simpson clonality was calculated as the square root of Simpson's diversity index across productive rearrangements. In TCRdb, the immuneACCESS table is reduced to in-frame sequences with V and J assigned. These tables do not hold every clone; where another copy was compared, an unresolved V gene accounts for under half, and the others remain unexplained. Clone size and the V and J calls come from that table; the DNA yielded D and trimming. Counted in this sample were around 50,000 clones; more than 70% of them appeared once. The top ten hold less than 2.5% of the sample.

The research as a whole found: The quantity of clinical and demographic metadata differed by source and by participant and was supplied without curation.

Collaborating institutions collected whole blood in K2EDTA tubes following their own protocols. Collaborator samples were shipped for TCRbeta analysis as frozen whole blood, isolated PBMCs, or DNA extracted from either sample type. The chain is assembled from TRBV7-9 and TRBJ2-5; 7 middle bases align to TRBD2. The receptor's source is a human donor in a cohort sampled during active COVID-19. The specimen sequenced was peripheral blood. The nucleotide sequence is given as TGTGCCAGCAGCCCGGCGGAGGAACTAGCGATCCAAGAGACCCAGTACTTC. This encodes CASSPAEELAIQETQYF.